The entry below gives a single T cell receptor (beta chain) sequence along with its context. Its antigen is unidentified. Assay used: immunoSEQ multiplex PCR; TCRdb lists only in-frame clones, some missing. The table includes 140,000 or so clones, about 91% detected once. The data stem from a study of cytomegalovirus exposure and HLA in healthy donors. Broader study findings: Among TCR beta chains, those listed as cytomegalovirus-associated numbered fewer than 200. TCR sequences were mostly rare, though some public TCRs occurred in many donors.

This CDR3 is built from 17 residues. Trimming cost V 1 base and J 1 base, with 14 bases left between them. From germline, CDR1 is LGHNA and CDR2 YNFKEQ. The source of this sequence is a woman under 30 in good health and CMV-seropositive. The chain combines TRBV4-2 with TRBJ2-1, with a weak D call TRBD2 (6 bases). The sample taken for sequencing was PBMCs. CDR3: CASSQAGLATSYNEQFF. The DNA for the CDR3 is TGTGCCAGCAGCCAAGCTGGGCTAGCGACATCCTACAATGAGCAGTTCTTC.